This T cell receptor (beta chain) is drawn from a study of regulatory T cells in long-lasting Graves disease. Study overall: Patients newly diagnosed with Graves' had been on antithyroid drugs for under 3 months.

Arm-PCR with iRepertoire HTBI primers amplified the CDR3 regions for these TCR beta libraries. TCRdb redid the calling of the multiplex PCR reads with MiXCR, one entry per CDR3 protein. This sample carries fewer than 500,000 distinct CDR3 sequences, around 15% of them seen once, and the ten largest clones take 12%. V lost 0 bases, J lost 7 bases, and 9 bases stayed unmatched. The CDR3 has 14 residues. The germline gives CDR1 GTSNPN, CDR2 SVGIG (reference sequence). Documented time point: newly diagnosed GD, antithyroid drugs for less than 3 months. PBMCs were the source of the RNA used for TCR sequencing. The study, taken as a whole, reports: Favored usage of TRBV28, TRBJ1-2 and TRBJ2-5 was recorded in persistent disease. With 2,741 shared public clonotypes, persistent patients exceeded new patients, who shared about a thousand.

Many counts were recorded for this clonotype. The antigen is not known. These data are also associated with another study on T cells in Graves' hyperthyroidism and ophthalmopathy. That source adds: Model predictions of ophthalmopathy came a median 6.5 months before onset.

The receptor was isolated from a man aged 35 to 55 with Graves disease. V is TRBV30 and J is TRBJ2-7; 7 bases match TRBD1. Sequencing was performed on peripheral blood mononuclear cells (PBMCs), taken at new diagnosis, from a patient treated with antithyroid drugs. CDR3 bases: TGTGCCTGGAGTGTGTACAGGGGTCTGAGTGAGCAGTACTTC. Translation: CAWSVYRGLSEQYF.